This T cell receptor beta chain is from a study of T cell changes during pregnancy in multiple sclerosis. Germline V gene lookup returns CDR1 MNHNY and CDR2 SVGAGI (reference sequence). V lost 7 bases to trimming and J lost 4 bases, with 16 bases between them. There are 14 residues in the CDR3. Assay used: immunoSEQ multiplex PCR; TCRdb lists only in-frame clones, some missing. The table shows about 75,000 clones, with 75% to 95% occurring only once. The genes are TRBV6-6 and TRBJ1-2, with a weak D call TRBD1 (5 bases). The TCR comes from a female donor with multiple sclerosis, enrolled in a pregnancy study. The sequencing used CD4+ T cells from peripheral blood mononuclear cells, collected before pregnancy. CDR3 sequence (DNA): TGTGCCAGCACCCCAAGCCCCAGGGTCTATGGCTACACCTTC. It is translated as CASTPSPRVYGYTF.